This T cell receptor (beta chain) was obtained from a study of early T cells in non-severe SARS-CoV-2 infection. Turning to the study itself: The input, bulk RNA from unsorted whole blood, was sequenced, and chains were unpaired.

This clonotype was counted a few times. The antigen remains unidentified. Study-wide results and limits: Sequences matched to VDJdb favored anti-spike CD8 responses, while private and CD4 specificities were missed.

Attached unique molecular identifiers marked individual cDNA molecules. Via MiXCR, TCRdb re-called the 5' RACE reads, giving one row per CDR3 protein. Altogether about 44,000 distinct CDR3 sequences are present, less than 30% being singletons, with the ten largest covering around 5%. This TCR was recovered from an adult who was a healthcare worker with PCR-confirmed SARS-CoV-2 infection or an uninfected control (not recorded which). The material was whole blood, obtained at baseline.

The CDR3 DNA reads as TGTGCCAGCAGCCAAGTAACTAGCGGGGACAATGAGCAGTTCTTC. Translation: CASSQVTSGDNEQFF. The chain couples TRBV3-1 to TRBJ2-1, with TRBD2 matching over 10 bases. Germline V gene data show CDR1 as LGHDT and CDR2 as YNNKEL (reference sequence). J gave up 5 bases and V 1 base, and 2 bases lay outside the gene matches. The CDR3 loop spans 15 amino acids.